This T cell receptor beta chain came from a study of cytomegalovirus exposure and HLA in healthy donors. Regarding the study as a whole: It was confirmed in vitro that three of the CMV-associated chains were specific for CMV antigens. Follow-up analysis later connected one missense variant in DCLRE1C with trimming of TCR beta V- and J-genes.

With regard to this clone: The antigen is unknown.

The CDR3 totals 15 residues. The ends were cut back, 6 bases at V and 5 bases at J, with 19 bases in the middle. Per the germline V gene, CDR1 is KGHSH and CDR2 is LQKENI. PCR used 60 Vbeta primers and 13 Jbeta primers. The repertoire was sequenced with immunoSEQ multiplex PCR; TCRdb's copy has only in-frame clones and lacks some. This table has approximately 120,000 clones, around three quarters appearing once. Source material: PBMCs. The clonotype comes from a young man in good health and CMV-seronegative. The chain employs TRBV18 and TRBJ1-1; D possibly corresponds to TRBD1 (5 bases). As DNA, the CDR3 is TGTGCCAGCTCGACTGATTGGGGCCTAGCGACTGAAGCTTTCTTT. Translation gives CASSTDWGLATEAFF.